Following are 21 T cell receptor beta chains from one sample sequenced in a study of shared clonotypes between healthy human individuals. Naive CD8 cells comprised CD45RO-negative, CCR7-positively selected cells, excluding terminally differentiated effector memory CD45RA+ cells. Sequencing used immunoSEQ multiplex PCR; TCRdb keeps in-frame clones, though not all of them. The sample lists about 2.1 million clones; about 94% were seen once. Input material: naive CD8+ T cells from PBMCs. The source of these receptors is a man aged 18 to 30 in good health. Some clones in this sample may be carry-over from other donors' samples.

This clone occurred once. The chain has TRBV11-2 and TRBJ2-1; weak D call: TRBD1 (6 bases). Trimming stripped 5 bases from V and 7 bases from J, with 15 bases between. The CDR3 has 14 amino acids. Germline CDR1 reads SGHAT; CDR2 reads FQNNGV. CDR3 region: CASSPRRGANEQFF. CDR3 nucleotides: TGTGCCAGCAGCCCTCGCAGGGGAGCAAATGAGCAGTTCTTC.

This rearrangement joins TRBV11-1 to TRBJ1-4; no clear D gene. The CDR3 is 14 amino acids. Trimming pared 5 bases from V and 0 bases from J, leaving 7 bases between. From germline, CDR1 is SGHAT and CDR2 FQDESV (reference sequence). The CDR3 sequence: CASSISATNEKLFF. CDR3 sequence (DNA): TGTGCCAGCAGCATCAGCGCAACTAATGAAAAACTGTTTTTT.

The chain employs TRBV10-1 and TRBJ2-7; D not resolved. Germline V lookup: CDR1 WNHNN, CDR2 SYGVQD (reference sequence). The CDR3 runs 15 residues. Trimming stripped 2 bases from V and 3 bases from J, with 14 bases between. As DNA, the CDR3 is TGCGCCAGCAGTGAGAACAGTAAAACCGACTACGAGCAGTACTTC. This encodes CASSENSKTDYEQYF.

The chain couples TRBV7-9 to TRBJ2-3, with a possible D match to TRBD2 (6 bases). The CDR3 contains 12 residues. Trimming shortened V by 4 bases and J by 15 bases, and 17 bases separated the two germline ends. In germline, CDR1 is SEHNR, CDR2 FQNEAQ (reference sequence). CDR3 in DNA: TGTGCCAGCAGCTACGGGGACTCCCTCGTCTATTTT. Translated: CASSYGDSLVYF.

The chain uses TRBV28 and TRBJ1-5; D uncertain. The length of the CDR3 is 15 residues. V was trimmed by 3 bases and J by 11 bases, leaving 20 bases between them. Germline V lookup: CDR1 MDHEN, CDR2 SYDVKM. Written as DNA, the CDR3 is TGTGCCAGCAGTTTTCCGGGGTACCCCTTTTCAACCCAGCATTTT. It is translated as CASSFPGYPFSTQHF.

In this sample, this clone turned up a few times. The V gene is TRBV27, the J gene TRBJ2-2, with a tentative D call TRBD1 (5 bases). In germline, CDR1 is MNHEY, CDR2 SMNVEV (reference sequence). V lost 6 bases and J lost 1, with 12 bases in between. The CDR3 is made up of 15 amino acids. The DNA for the CDR3 is TGTGCCAGCAGCCAGTGGACACAGAACACCGGGGAGCTGTTTTTT. It translates to CASSQWTQNTGELFF.

The chain links TRBV10-3 to TRBJ1-5, with TRBD1 matching 8 bases. Germline CDR1 reads ENHRY; CDR2 reads SYGVKD. After removal of 3 bases from V and 6 bases from J, the junction contained 7 bases not matched to a gene. The CDR3 contains 15 residues. Written as DNA, the CDR3 is TGTGCCATCAGTGACTATGACAGGGGAGGTCAGCCCCAGCATTTT. This sequence encodes CAISDYDRGGQPQHF.

The chain joins TRBV7-6 to TRBJ2-5, with D possibly being TRBD2 (6 bases). The CDR3 is 16 residues long. Germline CDR1 reads SGHVS; CDR2 reads FNYEAQ. The V gene lost 4 bases and the J gene lost 0 bases, with 15 bases spanning the gap. The CDR3 reads CASSSRSGLYQETQYF. CDR3 DNA sequence: TGTGCCAGCAGCTCCCGTAGCGGACTTTACCAAGAGACCCAGTACTTC. The entire variable domain, with the rest obtained from reference TRBV7-6 and TRBJ2-5, is as follows: GAGVSQSPRYKVTKRGQDVALRCDPISGHVSLYWYRQALGQGPEFLTYFNYEAQQDKSGLPNDRFSAERPEGSISTLTIQRTEQRDSAMYRCASSSRSGLYQETQYFGPGTRLLVL.

The V and J genes are TRBV7-9 and TRBJ2-2, with a tentative D call TRBD2 (6 bases). Trimming cost V 6 bases and J 6 bases, with 14 bases left between them. CDR1 and CDR2 (germline): SEHNR, FQNEAQ (reference sequence). This CDR3 region has 14 residues. Here the CDR3 reads CASRATRDPGELFF. In nucleotides, the CDR3 is TGTGCCAGCAGGGCTACGCGGGATCCCGGGGAGCTGTTTTTT.

The chain links TRBV6-1 to TRBJ1-2; 7 nucleotides line up with TRBD1. This CDR3 region has 13 residues. V trimming: 6 bases; J trimming: 6 bases; junction bases outside the gene matches: 7. Germline loops: CDR1 MNHNS, CDR2 SASEGT. The CDR3 sequence: CASRDREVDGYTF. CDR3 sequence (DNA): TGTGCCAGCAGAGACAGGGAAGTTGATGGCTACACCTTC.

The chain has TRBV30 and TRBJ2-1, with 9 bases lining up with TRBD2. V trimming: 1 base; J trimming: 8 bases; junction bases outside the gene matches: 6. The CDR3 has 14 residues. CDR1 and CDR2 from the germline V gene are GTSNPN and SVGIG (reference sequence). The CDR3 loop reads CAWSGGRALDEQFF. The CDR3 coding sequence is TGTGCCTGGAGTGGCGGGAGGGCCCTAGATGAGCAGTTCTTC.

The CDR3 loop is CASSRPGQVNTGELFF. In DNA, the CDR3 is TGTGCCAGCAGTCGGCCGGGACAGGTGAACACCGGGGAGCTGTTTTTT. V usage is TRBV28 and J usage is TRBJ2-2, with TRBD1 identical over 8 bases. Germline values: CDR1 MDHEN, CDR2 SYDVKM. V lost 5 bases and J lost 1; bases outside the gene matches: 6. CDR3 length: 16 amino acids. The variable domain in full, with the rest retrieved from reference TRBV28 and TRBJ2-2, is DVKVTQSSRYLVKRTGEKVFLECVQDMDHENMFWYRQDPGLGLRLIYFSYDVKMKEKGDIPEGYSVSREKKERFSLILESASTNQTSMYLCASSRPGQVNTGELFFGEGSRLTVL.

The chain recombines TRBV21-1 with TRBJ1-2. TRBV21-1 is a recognized pseudogene. This CDR3 has 14 residues. The CDR3 nucleotides read TGTGCCAGCCCCTGGGAGAGCCGATACTATGGCTACACCTTC. This codes for CASPWESRYYGYTF.

Worth noting for this clone: A read error may produce the germline difference seen at one junction end. This chain links TRBV5-4 with TRBJ2-1; possibly TRBD1 for D (6 bases). Germline V gives CDR1 SGHNT, CDR2 YYREEE (reference sequence). CDR3 length: 15 amino acids. The CDR3 DNA reads as TGTGCCAGCAGCTTGGGAAGTCGACAGGTTGATGAGAAGTTCTTC. Encoded protein: CASSLGSRQVDEKFF.

The chain has TRBV9 and TRBJ1-1, with D perhaps matching TRBD1 (6 bases). V lost 0 bases and J 5 bases, leaving 11 bases between the germline ends. Germline loops: CDR1 SGDLS, CDR2 YYNGEE. The CDR3 loop spans 14 amino acids. The CDR3 bases are TGTGCCAGCAGCGTAGGGGGGCGGGAGACTGAAGCTTTCTTT. Its protein is CASSVGGRETEAFF.

V gene TRBV6-1 combines with J gene TRBJ2-7; D might be TRBD1 (6 bases). V shed 7 bases and J shed 3 bases, with 19 bases lying between them. CDR1 and CDR2 from the germline V gene are MNHNS and SASEGT. The CDR3 sequence is 15 residues long. The CDR3 region is CASTQQGPRRYEQYF. CDR3 in DNA: TGTGCCAGCACTCAACAGGGCCCCCGACGCTACGAGCAGTACTTC.

The chain links TRBV19 to TRBJ2-5, with 12 bases lining up with TRBD2. CDR3 length: 16 amino acids. V lost 4 bases to trimming and J lost 5 bases; unmatched junction nucleotides: 8. The germline CDR1 and CDR2 sequences are LNHDA and SQIVND (reference sequence). The CDR3 loop reads CASSNPLAGGRETQYF. CDR3 nucleotide sequence: TGTGCCAGTAGTAACCCTCTAGCGGGAGGGCGGGAGACCCAGTACTTC. The whole variable domain, remainder taken from reference TRBV19 and TRBJ2-5, is DGGITQSPKYLFRKEGQNVTLSCEQNLNHDAMYWYRQDPGQGLRLIYYSQIVNDFQKGDIAEGYSVSREKKESFPLTVTSAQKNPTAFYLCASSNPLAGGRETQYFGPGTRLLVL.

The count of this clone is one. V usage is TRBV5-6 and J usage is TRBJ2-3; a weak D match, TRBD2 (6 bases). CDR1 and CDR2 from the germline V gene are SGHDT and YYEEEE. The V end was cut by 0 bases, the J end by 0 bases, with 17 bases between. This CDR3 has 18 amino acids. CDR3 amino acids: CASSLVSGRDSSTDTQYF. DNA for the CDR3: TGTGCCAGCAGCTTGGTCAGCGGGCGAGATTCTAGCACAGATACGCAGTATTTT.

This chain links TRBV14 with TRBJ2-1; D is ambiguous. The germline gives CDR1 SGHDN, CDR2 FVKESK. This CDR3 has 13 residues. The V gene lost 1 base and the J gene lost 8 bases, with 9 bases spanning the gap. The CDR3 nucleotides read TGTGCCAGCAGCCAAGGGTTCGCCGATGAGCAGTTCTTC. The encoded protein is CASSQGFADEQFF.

This chain joins TRBV2 and TRBJ2-7, with 9 nucleotides matching TRBD2. Germline loops: CDR1 SNHLY, CDR2 FYNNEI. V was pared by 10 bases and J by 4 bases, with 8 bases of the junction left unmatched. The CDR3 is 13 residues long. The CDR3 sequence is CAITGTSSYEQYF. CDR3 nucleotide sequence: TGTGCCATCACCGGGACTAGCTCTTACGAGCAGTACTTC.

In this sample, this clone turned up once. The chain recombines TRBV9 with TRBJ2-1; unclear D gene. Looked up from germline, CDR1 is SGDLS and CDR2 is YYNGEE. The CDR3 has 13 residues. Trimming took 5 bases from V and 6 from J, leaving 12 bases between them. CDR3 sequence reads: CASRSRESNEQFF. DNA of the CDR3: TGTGCCAGCAGGTCCCGTGAGTCCAATGAGCAGTTCTTC.